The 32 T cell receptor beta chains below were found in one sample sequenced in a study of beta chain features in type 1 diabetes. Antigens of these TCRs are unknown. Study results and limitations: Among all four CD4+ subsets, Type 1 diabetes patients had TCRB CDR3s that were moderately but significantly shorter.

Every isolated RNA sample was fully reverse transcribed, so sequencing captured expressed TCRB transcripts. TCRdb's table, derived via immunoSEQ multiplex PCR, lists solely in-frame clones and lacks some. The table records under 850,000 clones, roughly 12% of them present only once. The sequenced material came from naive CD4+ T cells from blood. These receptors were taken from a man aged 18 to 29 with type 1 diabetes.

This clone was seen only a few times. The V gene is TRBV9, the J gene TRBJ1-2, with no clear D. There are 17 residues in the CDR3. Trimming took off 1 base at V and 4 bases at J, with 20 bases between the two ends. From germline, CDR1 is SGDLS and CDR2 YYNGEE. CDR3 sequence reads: CASSVFGRQPSGYGYTF. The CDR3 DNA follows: TGTGCCAGCAGCGTATTCGGGAGGCAGCCTTCGGGCTATGGCTACACCTTC. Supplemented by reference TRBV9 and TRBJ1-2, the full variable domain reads DSGVTQTPKHLITATGQRVTLRCSPRSGDLSVYWYQQSLDQGLQFLIQYYNGEERAKGNILERFSAQQFPDLHSELNLSSLELGDSALYFCASSVFGRQPSGYGYTFGSGTRLTVV.

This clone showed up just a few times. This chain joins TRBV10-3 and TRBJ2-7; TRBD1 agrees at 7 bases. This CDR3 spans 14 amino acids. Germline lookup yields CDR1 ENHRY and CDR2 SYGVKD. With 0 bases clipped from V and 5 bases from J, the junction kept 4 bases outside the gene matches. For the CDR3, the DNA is TGTGCCATCAGTGAGTCGACAGGGACGGACGAGCAGTACTTC. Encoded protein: CAISESTGTDEQYF.

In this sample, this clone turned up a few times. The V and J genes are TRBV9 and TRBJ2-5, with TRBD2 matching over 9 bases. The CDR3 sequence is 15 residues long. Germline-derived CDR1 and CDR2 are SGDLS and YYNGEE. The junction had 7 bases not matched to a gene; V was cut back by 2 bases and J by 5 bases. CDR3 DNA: TGTGCCAGCAGCGTCTTAGCGGGGGACGGGGAGACCCAGTACTTC. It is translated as CASSVLAGDGETQYF.

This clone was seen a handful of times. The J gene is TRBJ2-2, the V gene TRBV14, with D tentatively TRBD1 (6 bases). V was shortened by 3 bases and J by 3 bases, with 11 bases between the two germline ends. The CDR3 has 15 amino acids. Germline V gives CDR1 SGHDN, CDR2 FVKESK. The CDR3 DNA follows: TGTGCCAGCAGCCAGAGACAGGTTTACACCGGGGAGCTGTTTTTT. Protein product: CASSQRQVYTGELFF. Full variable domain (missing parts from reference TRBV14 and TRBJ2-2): EAGVTQFPSHSVIEKGQTVTLRCDPISGHDNLYWYRRVMGKEIKFLLHFVKESKQDESGMPNNRFLAERTGGTYSTLKVQPAELEDSGVYFCASSQRQVYTGELFFGEGSRLTVL.

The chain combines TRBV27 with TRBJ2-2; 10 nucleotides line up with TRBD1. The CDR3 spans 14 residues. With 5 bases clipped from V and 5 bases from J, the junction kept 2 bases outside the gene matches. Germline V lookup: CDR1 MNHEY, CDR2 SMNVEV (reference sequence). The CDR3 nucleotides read TGTGCCAGCAGTCGGACAGGGGGGACCGGGGAGCTGTTTTTT. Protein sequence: CASSRTGGTGELFF.

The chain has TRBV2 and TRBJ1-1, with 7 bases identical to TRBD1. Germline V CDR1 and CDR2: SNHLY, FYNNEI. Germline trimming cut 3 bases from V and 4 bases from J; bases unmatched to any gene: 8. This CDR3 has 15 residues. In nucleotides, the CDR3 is TGTGCCAGCAGTGAGTCCCCAGGGGGAATCACTGAAGCTTTCTTT. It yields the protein CASSESPGGITEAFF.

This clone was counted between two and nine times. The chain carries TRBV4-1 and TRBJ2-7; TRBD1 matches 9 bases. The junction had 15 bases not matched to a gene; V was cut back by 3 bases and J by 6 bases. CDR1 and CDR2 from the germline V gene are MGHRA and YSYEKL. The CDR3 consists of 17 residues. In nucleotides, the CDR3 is TGCGCCAGCAGCCACGGTACTCCGGGACAGGGATTGCGCGAGCAGTACTTC. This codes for CASSHGTPGQGLREQYF.

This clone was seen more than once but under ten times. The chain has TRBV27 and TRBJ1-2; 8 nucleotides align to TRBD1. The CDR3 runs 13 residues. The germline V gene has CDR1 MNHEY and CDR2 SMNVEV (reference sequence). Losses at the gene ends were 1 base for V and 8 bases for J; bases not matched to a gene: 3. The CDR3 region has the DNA TGTGCCAGCAGTTTATGGGCAGGGGGCGGCTACACCTTC. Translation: CASSLWAGGGYTF.

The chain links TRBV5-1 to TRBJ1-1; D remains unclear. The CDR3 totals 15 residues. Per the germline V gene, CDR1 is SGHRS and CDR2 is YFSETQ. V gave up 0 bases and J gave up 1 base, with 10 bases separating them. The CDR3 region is CASSLESTSNTEAFF. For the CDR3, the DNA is TGCGCCAGCAGCTTGGAGAGCACGTCGAACACTGAAGCTTTCTTT.

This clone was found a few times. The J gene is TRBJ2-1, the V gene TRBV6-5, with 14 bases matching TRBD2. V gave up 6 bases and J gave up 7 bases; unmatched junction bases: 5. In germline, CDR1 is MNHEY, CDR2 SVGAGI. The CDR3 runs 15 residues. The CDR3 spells CASSLGLAGANEQFF. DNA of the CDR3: TGTGCCAGCAGCCTGGGACTAGCGGGGGCAAATGAGCAGTTCTTC.

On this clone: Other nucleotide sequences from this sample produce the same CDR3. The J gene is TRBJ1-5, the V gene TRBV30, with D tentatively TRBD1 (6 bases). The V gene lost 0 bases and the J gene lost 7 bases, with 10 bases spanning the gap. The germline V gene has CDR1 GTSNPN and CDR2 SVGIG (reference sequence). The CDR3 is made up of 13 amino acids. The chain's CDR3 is CAWSVEGGQPQHF. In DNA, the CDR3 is TGTGCCTGGAGTGTAGAAGGGGGGCAGCCCCAGCATTTT.

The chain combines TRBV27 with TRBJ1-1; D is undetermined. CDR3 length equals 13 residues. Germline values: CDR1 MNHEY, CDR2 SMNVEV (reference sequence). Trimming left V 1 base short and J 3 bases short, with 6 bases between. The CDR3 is CASSLLVDTEAFF. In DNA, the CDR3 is TGTGCCAGCAGTTTATTAGTAGACACTGAAGCTTTCTTT.

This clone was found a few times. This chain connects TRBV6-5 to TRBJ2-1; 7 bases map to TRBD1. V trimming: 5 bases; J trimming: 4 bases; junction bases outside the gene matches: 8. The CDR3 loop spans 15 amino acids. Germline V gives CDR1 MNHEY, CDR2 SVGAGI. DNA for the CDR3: TGTGCCAGCAGTCCTACCGGGACAGTTTACAATGAGCAGTTCTTC. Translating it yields CASSPTGTVYNEQFF.

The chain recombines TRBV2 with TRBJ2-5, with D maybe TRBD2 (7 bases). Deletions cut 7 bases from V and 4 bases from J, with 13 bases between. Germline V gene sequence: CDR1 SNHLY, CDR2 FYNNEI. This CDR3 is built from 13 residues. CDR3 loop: CASNGRGAETQYF. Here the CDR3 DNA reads TGTGCCAGCAATGGCCGGGGGGCAGAGACCCAGTACTTC.

The CDR3 bases are TGTGCCAGCAGTTTACCCCGGGACAGGGTTATGGCTAACGAGCAGTACTTC. Residues: CASSLPRDRVMANEQYF. The chain is built from TRBV28 and TRBJ2-7, with 9 bases lining up with TRBD1. The V gene end was trimmed by 2 bases and the J gene end by 5 bases; junction bases not matched to a gene: 13. This CDR3 has 17 amino acids. Germline assignment: CDR1 MDHEN and CDR2 SYDVKM.

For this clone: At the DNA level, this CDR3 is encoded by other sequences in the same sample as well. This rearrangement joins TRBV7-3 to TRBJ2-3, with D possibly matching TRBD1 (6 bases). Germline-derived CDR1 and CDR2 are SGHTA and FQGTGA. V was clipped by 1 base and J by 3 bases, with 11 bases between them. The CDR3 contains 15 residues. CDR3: CASSLSGQGTDTQYF. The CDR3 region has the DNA TGTGCCAGCAGCTTAAGTGGGCAGGGGACAGATACGCAGTATTTT.

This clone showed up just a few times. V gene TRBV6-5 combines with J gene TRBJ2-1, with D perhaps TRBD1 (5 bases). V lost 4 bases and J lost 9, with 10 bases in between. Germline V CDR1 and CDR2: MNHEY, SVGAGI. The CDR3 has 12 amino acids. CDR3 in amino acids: CASSWGQSEQFF. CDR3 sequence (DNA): TGTGCCAGCAGTTGGGGCCAGAGTGAGCAGTTCTTC.

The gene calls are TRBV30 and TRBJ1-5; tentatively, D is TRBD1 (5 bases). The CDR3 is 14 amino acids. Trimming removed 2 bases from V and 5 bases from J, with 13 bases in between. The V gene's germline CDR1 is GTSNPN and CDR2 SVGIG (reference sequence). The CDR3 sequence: CAWSRREGDQPQHF. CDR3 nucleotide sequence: TGTGCCTGGAGTAGAAGGGAAGGGGATCAGCCCCAGCATTTT.

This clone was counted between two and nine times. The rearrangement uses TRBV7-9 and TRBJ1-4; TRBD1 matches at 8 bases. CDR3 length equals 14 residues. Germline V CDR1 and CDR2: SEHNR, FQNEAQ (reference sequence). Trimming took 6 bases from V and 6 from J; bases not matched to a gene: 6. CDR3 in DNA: TGTGCCAGCAGTCTCGACAGGGGAGATGAAAAACTGTTTTTT. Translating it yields CASSLDRGDEKLFF.

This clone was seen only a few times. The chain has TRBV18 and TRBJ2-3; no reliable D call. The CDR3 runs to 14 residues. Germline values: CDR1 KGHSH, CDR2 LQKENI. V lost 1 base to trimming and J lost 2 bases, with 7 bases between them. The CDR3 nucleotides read TGTGCCAGCTCACCACAGGGTACCACAGATACGCAGTATTTT. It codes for CASSPQGTTDTQYF.

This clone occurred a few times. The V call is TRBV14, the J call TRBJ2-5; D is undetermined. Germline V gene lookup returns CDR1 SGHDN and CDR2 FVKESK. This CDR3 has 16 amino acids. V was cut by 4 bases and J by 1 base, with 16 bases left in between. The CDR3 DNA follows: TGTGCCAGCAGCCCAAAGAACTCGAGGTTCCAAGAGACCCAGTACTTC. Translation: CASSPKNSRFQETQYF.

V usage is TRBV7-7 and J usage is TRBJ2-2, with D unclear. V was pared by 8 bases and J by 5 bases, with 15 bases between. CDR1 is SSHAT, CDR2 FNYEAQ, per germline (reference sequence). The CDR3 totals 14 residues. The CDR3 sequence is CASGTGFETGELFF. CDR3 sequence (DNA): TGTGCCAGCGGAACCGGATTCGAGACCGGGGAGCTGTTTTTT.

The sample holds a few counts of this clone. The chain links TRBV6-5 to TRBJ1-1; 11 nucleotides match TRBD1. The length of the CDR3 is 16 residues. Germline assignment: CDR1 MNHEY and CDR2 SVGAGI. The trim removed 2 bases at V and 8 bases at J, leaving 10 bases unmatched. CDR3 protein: CASSYPKDRGPLEAFF. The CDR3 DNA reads TGTGCCAGCAGTTACCCCAAGGACAGGGGGCCCCTAGAAGCTTTCTTT.

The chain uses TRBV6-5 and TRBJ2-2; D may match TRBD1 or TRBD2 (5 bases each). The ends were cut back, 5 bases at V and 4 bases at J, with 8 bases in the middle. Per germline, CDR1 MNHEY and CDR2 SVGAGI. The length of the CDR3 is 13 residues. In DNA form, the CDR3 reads TGTGCCAGCAGTACCGGGACCACCGGGGAGCTGTTTTTT. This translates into CASSTGTTGELFF.

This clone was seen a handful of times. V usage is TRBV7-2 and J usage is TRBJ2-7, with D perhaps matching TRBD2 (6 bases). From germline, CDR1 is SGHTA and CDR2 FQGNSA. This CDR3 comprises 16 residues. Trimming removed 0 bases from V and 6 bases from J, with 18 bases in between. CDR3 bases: TGTGCCAGCAGCTTAGCGTTGGAGGGTACGGGCATCGAGCAGTACTTC. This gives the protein CASSLALEGTGIEQYF.

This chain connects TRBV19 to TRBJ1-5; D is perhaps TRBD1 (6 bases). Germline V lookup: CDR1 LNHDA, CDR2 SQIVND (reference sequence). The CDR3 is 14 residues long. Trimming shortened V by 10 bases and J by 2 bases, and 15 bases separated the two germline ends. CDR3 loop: CATQYREGNQPQHF. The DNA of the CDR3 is TGTGCCACCCAATACAGGGAAGGCAATCAGCCCCAGCATTTT.

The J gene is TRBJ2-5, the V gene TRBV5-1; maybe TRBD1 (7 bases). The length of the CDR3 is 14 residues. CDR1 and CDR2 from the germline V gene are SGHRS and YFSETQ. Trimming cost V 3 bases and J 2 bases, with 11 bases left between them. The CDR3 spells CASSWGDSQETQYF. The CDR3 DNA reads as TGCGCCAGCAGCTGGGGGGACAGTCAAGAGACCCAGTACTTC.

Here the CDR3 reads CASSPAATNTDTQYF. The CDR3 DNA reads as TGTGCCAGCAGCCCGGCGGCTACGAACACAGATACGCAGTATTTT. This chain uses TRBV7-8 with TRBJ2-3; unclear D gene. The germline V gene encodes CDR1 SGHVS and CDR2 FQNEAQ. The V gene lost 5 bases and the J gene lost 2 bases, with 14 bases spanning the gap. The CDR3 spans 15 residues.

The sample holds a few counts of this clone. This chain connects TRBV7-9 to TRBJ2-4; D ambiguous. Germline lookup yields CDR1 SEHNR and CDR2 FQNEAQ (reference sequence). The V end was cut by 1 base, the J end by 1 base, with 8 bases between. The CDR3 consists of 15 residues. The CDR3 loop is CASSLVGLAKNIQYF. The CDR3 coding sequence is TGTGCCAGCAGCTTAGTAGGGCTTGCCAAAAACATTCAGTACTTC.

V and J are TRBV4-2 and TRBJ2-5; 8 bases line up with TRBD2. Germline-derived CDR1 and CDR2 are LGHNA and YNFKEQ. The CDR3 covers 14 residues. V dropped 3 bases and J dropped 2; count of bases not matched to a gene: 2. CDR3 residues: CASSQTSVQETQYF. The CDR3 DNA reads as TGTGCCAGCAGCCAGACTAGCGTGCAAGAGACCCAGTACTTC.

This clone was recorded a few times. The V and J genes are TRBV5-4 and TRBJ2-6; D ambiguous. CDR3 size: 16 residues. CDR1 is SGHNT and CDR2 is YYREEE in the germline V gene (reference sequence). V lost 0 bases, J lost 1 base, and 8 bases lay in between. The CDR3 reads CASSLGPDSGANVLTF. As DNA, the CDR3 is TGTGCCAGCAGCTTGGGTCCCGATTCTGGGGCCAACGTCCTGACTTTC. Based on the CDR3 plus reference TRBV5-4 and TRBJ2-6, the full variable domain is ETGVTQSPTHLIKTRGQQVTLRCSSQSGHNTVSWYQQALGQGPQFIFQYYREEENGRGNFPPRFSGLQFPNYSSELNVNALELDDSALYLCASSLGPDSGANVLTFGAGSRLTVL.

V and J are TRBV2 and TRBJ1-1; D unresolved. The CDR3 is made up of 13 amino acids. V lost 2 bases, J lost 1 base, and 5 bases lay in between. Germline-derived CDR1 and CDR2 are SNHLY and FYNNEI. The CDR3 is CASSELRNTEAFF. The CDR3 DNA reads TGTGCCAGCAGTGAATTAAGGAACACTGAAGCTTTCTTT.